This T cell receptor (beta chain) emerged from a study of blood T cell repertoires in COVID-19. On the study more broadly: The United States, Italy and Spain supplied acute and convalescent COVID-19 samples.

Two negative PCRs, clearance, or symptom resolution characterized the recovered Cohort 3 donors. In this sample, this clone is medium-sized. V shed 1 base and J shed 2 bases, with 15 bases lying between them. Germline values: CDR1 SQVTM, CDR2 ANQGSEA. There are 15 residues in the CDR3. In the authors' methods: Reference gene primer amplification in the assay estimated nucleated cell counts. Sequencing was performed with immunoSEQ multiplex PCR; in TCRdb, only in-frame clones are kept and a portion is missing. V and J calls and clone size come straight from that table; D and trimming were deduced from the DNA. The sample lists 110,000 to 150,000 clones, around 82% occurring once.

What was sequenced was PBMCs or T cells enriched from blood (not recorded which). V is TRBV29-1 and J is TRBJ2-7; TRBD2 is a possible D gene (6 bases). The receptor comes from a woman between 45 and 65 years old who had recovered from COVID-19. CDR3 residues: CSVEAYGGLTYEQYF. CDR3 bases: TGCAGCGTTGAAGCCTACGGAGGGCTGACCTACGAGCAGTACTTC.